This T cell receptor (beta chain) was documented in a study of blood T cells in healthy people across ages. Findings and limits, study-wide: Possibly, changes in expanded clonotypes were confounded because donor CMV status was unknown.

Germline V gene data show CDR1 as SGHTA and CDR2 as FQGNSA. The CDR3 is made up of 15 amino acids. Trimming at V came to 5 bases and at J to 4 bases, leaving 10 bases not matched to a gene. A second roughly 6 to 12 cycle PCR used barcoded and J-beta primers. TCRdb re-called the 5' RACE reads with MiXCR, one entry per CDR3 protein. Among around 1,700,000 distinct CDR3 sequences, 28% were seen once, and the ten largest hold less than 9.5%. Per individual sample, total RNA of at least 5.5 micrograms was extracted. This clonotype was counted between two and nine times. The antigen is undetermined. Source material: blood. The J gene is TRBJ2-7, the V gene TRBV7-2; TRBD2 matches 8 bases. The sequence derives from a woman aged 25 to 39 in good health. CDR3 DNA: TGTGCCAGCAGCCAATCAAGGACTAGCACTTACGAGCAGTACTTC. Protein product: CASSQSRTSTYEQYF. Together with reference TRBV7-2 and TRBJ2-7, the CDR3 gives the full variable domain: GAGVSQSPSNKVTEKGKDVELRCDPISGHTALYWYRQSLGQGLEFLIYFQGNSAPDKSGLPSDRFSAERTGGSVSTLTIQRTQQEDSAVYLCASSQSRTSTYEQYFGPGTRLTVT.